These 28 T cell receptor beta chains came from one sample sequenced in a study of cytomegalovirus exposure and HLA in healthy donors. Primers: 60 Vbeta forward and 13 Jbeta reverse. Repertoires were generated with immunoSEQ multiplex PCR, while TCRdb's copy carries only in-frame clones and drops some. The repertoire holds 100,000 to 150,000 clones, with 80% as singletons. Sequencing used PBMCs. These receptors originate from a man aged 35 to 55 in good health and CMV-seronegative.

This clone turned up a few times. V and J are TRBV18 and TRBJ2-7; 8 positions agree with TRBD1. Germline CDR1 KGHSH, CDR2 LQKENI. J gave up 4 bases and V 4 bases, and 3 bases lay outside the gene matches. The CDR3 has 13 amino acids. CDR3 loop: CASSRGDRYEQYF. The CDR3 bases are TGTGCCAGCTCACGGGGGGACAGGTACGAGCAGTACTTC.

The chain has TRBV30 and TRBJ1-1; no firm D call. The CDR3 consists of 11 residues. Germline V gene sequence: CDR1 GTSNPN, CDR2 SVGIG (reference sequence). The CDR3 protein is CGLADYTEAFF. CDR3 coding DNA: TGTGGACTAGCAGACTACACTGAAGCTTTCTTT.

The sample holds a few counts of this clone. The chain couples TRBV7-2 to TRBJ1-5; possibly TRBD1 for D (6 bases). Deletions cut 1 base from V and 3 bases from J, with 10 bases between. This CDR3 has 15 amino acids. CDR1 SGHTA and CDR2 FQGNSA come from the germline V gene. This chain's CDR3 is CASSLVTGINQPQHF. CDR3 coding DNA: TGTGCCAGCAGCTTAGTCACAGGGATCAATCAGCCCCAGCATTTT.

V usage is TRBV5-1 and J usage is TRBJ2-4; tentatively, D is TRBD1 (5 bases). The CDR3 sequence is 17 residues long. Germline loops: CDR1 SGHRS, CDR2 YFSETQ. Trimming cost V 1 base and J 0 bases, with 14 bases left between them. This chain's CDR3 is CASSLSSSGLAKNIQYF. CDR3 in DNA: TGCGCCAGCAGCTTGAGTTCATCAGGGCTAGCCAAAAACATTCAGTACTTC.

The V gene is TRBV19, the J gene TRBJ2-7, with 8 positions matching TRBD1. The CDR3 length is 15 residues. Germline trimming cut 9 bases from V and 2 bases from J; bases unmatched to any gene: 12. Germline CDR1 reads LNHDA; CDR2 reads SQIVND (reference sequence). The CDR3 loop is CASRTGRGLTYEQYF. The CDR3, as DNA: TGTGCCAGCCGGACAGGGCGAGGGCTGACCTACGAGCAGTACTTC.

J is TRBJ1-1 and V is TRBV6-4; a possible D gene is TRBD1 (5 bases). V gave up 2 bases and J gave up 1 base, with 11 bases separating them. This CDR3 spans 15 amino acids. The germline gives CDR1 MRHNA, CDR2 SNTAGT. For the CDR3, the DNA is TGTGCCAGCAGTGACAAACATACAGGGAACACTGAAGCTTTCTTT. As protein: CASSDKHTGNTEAFF.

The rearrangement joins TRBV6-5 to TRBJ2-7; 8 bases are shared with TRBD1. CDR3 length: 16 amino acids. Germline CDR1 is MNHEY and CDR2 is SVGAGI. With V trimmed by 0 bases and J by 2 bases, 6 bases remained unmatched. DNA of the CDR3: TGTGCCAGCAGTTACTCGCCCGGACAGGGTCCCTACGAGCAGTACTTC. It codes for CASSYSPGQGPYEQYF.

This clone was seen a single time. The J gene is TRBJ1-5, the V gene TRBV19; D is perhaps TRBD1 (6 bases). CDR3 size: 15 residues. V lost 9 bases and J 6 bases, leaving 21 bases between the germline ends. In germline, CDR1 is LNHDA, CDR2 SQIVND (reference sequence). The CDR3 loop reads CASSEGGREFQPQHF. The CDR3 nucleotides are TGTGCCAGCTCCGAGGGGGGGCGCGAGTTTCAGCCCCAGCATTTT.

The chain couples TRBV5-1 to TRBJ1-6; TRBD1 agrees at 11 bases. The CDR3 runs to 14 residues. CDR1 and CDR2 (germline): SGHRS, YFSETQ. The ends lost 7 bases at V and 9 bases at J; junction bases unmatched: 6. The CDR3 is CASHAGTGGSPLHF. Here the CDR3 DNA reads TGCGCCAGCCACGCCGGGACAGGGGGTTCACCCCTCCACTTT.

The chain employs TRBV5-1 and TRBJ1-1, with 7 bases aligning to TRBD1. The CDR3 runs 15 residues. V trimming: 5 bases; J trimming: 4 bases; junction bases outside the gene matches: 11. CDR1 is SGHRS and CDR2 is YFSETQ in the germline V gene. CDR3 sequence reads: CASSTDQGVSTEAFF. DNA for the CDR3: TGCGCCAGCAGTACGGATCAGGGGGTGAGCACTGAAGCTTTCTTT.

The chain links TRBV5-4 to TRBJ1-2; D gene unclear. The ends were cut back, 4 bases at V and 12 bases at J, with 22 bases in the middle. Germline loops: CDR1 SGHNT, CDR2 YYREEE (reference sequence). CDR3 size: 14 residues. Here the CDR3 DNA reads TGTGCCAGCAGCCACGCAGTGGTTCCCCATAAAAACACCTTC. It codes for CASSHAVVPHKNTF. The full variable domain, its missing parts supplied by reference TRBV5-4 and TRBJ1-2, is ETGVTQSPTHLIKTRGQQVTLRCSSQSGHNTVSWYQQALGQGPQFIFQYYREEENGRGNFPPRFSGLQFPNYSSELNVNALELDDSALYLCASSHAVVPHKNTFGSGTRLTVV.

The rearrangement uses TRBV14 and TRBJ2-3; 8 bases are a match to TRBD2. CDR1 is SGHDN, CDR2 FVKESK, per germline. This CDR3 has 15 residues. J lost 6 bases, V lost 1 base, and 6 bases had no gene match. CDR3 in amino acids: CASSQGPGGSDTQYF. In DNA, the CDR3 is TGTGCCAGCAGCCAAGGCCCGGGGGGGTCGGATACGCAGTATTTT.

This rearrangement joins TRBV11-2 to TRBJ2-5; tentatively, D is TRBD1 (6 bases). Germline CDR1 reads SGHAT; CDR2 reads FQNNGV. Trimming pared 4 bases from V and 2 bases from J, leaving 8 bases between. The CDR3 runs 13 residues. The CDR3 coding sequence is TGTGCCAGCAGCTACGGGACACAAGAGACCCAGTACTTC. It yields the protein CASSYGTQETQYF.

As to this clone: The sample has other DNA sequences that encode this CDR3 too. This chain joins TRBV18 and TRBJ1-1; 8 positions match TRBD1. The CDR3 covers 13 residues. CDR1 is KGHSH and CDR2 is LQKENI in the germline V gene. The ends lost 6 bases at V and 3 bases at J; junction bases unmatched: 3. In DNA form, the CDR3 reads TGTGCCAGCTCGCCGACAGGGGACACTGAAGCTTTCTTT. Its protein product is CASSPTGDTEAFF.

This CDR3 is CASSQGQSAEAFF. The CDR3 nucleotides are TGCGCCAGCAGCCAGGGACAATCAGCTGAAGCTTTCTTT. V gene TRBV5-1 combines with J gene TRBJ1-1, with D perhaps TRBD1 (6 bases). Trimming removed 4 bases at V and 6 bases at J, with 13 bases between. This CDR3 is 13 amino acids long. Germline CDR1 and CDR2: SGHRS and YFSETQ. The entire variable domain, with the rest obtained from reference TRBV5-1 and TRBJ1-1, is as follows: KAGVTQTPRYLIKTRGQQVTLSCSPISGHRSVSWYQQTPGQGLQFLFEYFSETQRNKGNFPGRFSGRQFSNSRSEMNVSTLELGDSALYLCASSQGQSAEAFFGQGTRLTVV.

The chain links TRBV28 to TRBJ2-7, with a tentative D call TRBD1 (6 bases). CDR3 length: 13 residues. V lost 5 bases, J lost 4 bases, and 12 bases lay in between. The germline gives CDR1 MDHEN, CDR2 SYDVKM. DNA for the CDR3: TGTGCCAGCAGTCCCGGGACAAATTACGAGCAGTACTTC. This gives the protein CASSPGTNYEQYF.

This clone was detected a few times. The chain employs TRBV7-9 and TRBJ1-1; no clear D. Trimming left V 4 bases short and J 4 bases short, with 4 bases between. In germline, CDR1 is SEHNR, CDR2 FQNEAQ (reference sequence). This CDR3 has 11 residues. As DNA, the CDR3 is TGTGCCAGCAGCTCGGGCACTGAAGCTTTCTTT. It specifies CASSSGTEAFF.

The J gene is TRBJ2-7, the V gene TRBV6-5; TRBD1 is a possible D gene (7 bases). The germline V gene has CDR1 MNHEY and CDR2 SVGAGI. This CDR3 is built from 13 residues. The ends were cut back, 9 bases at V and 5 bases at J, with 17 bases in the middle. This chain's CDR3 is CASRRGDNHEQYF. The CDR3 DNA reads as TGTGCCAGTCGCAGGGGGGATAACCACGAGCAGTACTTC.

V gene TRBV27 combines with J gene TRBJ2-7, with 7 bases that match TRBD2. V lost 5 bases, J lost 1 base, and 8 bases stayed unmatched. CDR1 is MNHEY, CDR2 SMNVEV, per germline (reference sequence). The CDR3 is 15 residues long. The CDR3 DNA reads as TGTGCCAGCAGTCCGACTAGCTTCTCGTCCTACGAGCAGTACTTC. It specifies CASSPTSFSSYEQYF.

As DNA, the CDR3 is TGTGCCACCAGCAGAGATTGGGGAGTAGGCTATGGCTACACCTTC. Protein: CATSRDWGVGYGYTF. V is TRBV15 and J is TRBJ1-2; D uncertain. V was pared by 0 bases and J by 4 bases, with 12 bases between. Looked up from germline, CDR1 is LNHNV and CDR2 is YYDKDF (reference sequence). The CDR3 contains 15 residues. The full variable domain, its missing parts supplied by reference TRBV15 and TRBJ1-2, is DAMVIQNPRYQVTQFGKPVTLSCSQTLNHNVMYWYQQKSSQAPKLLFHYYDKDFNNEADTPDNFQSRRPNTSFCFLDIRSPGLGDTAMYLCATSRDWGVGYGYTFGSGTRLTVV.

V is TRBV5-1 and J is TRBJ2-3; 11 nucleotides line up with TRBD2. CDR3 length: 14 amino acids. V was pared by 5 bases and J by 2 bases, with 1 base of the junction left unmatched. In germline, CDR1 is SGHRS, CDR2 YFSETQ. CDR3 residues: CASRTSGATDTQYF. The CDR3 DNA is TGCGCCAGCAGGACTAGCGGGGCCACAGATACGCAGTATTTT. Using reference TRBV5-1 and TRBJ2-3 for the parts outside the CDR3, the full variable domain is KAGVTQTPRYLIKTRGQQVTLSCSPISGHRSVSWYQQTPGQGLQFLFEYFSETQRNKGNFPGRFSGRQFSNSRSEMNVSTLELGDSALYLCASRTSGATDTQYFGPGTRLTVL.

The chain carries TRBV19 and TRBJ2-1, with TRBD1 identical over 8 bases. Looked up from germline, CDR1 is LNHDA and CDR2 is SQIVND (reference sequence). The CDR3 loop spans 15 amino acids. The V segment lost 5 bases and the J segment 5 bases; nucleotides outside the gene matches: 8. The CDR3 DNA follows: TGTGCCAGTAGTTTTACAGGGGGACGTAACAATGAGCAGTTCTTC. Translating gives CASSFTGGRNNEQFF.

The CDR3 DNA reads TGTGCCAGCAGCGTAGGGAGCGTAGGTGGCTACACCTTC. Encoded protein: CASSVGSVGGYTF. This chain links TRBV9 with TRBJ1-2; no clear D gene. V shed 0 bases and J shed 7 bases, with 10 bases lying between them. The CDR3 is 13 amino acids. CDR1 is SGDLS, CDR2 YYNGEE, per germline.

Here the CDR3 reads CAISERQEDYGYTF. The CDR3 bases are TGTGCCATCAGTGAGAGGCAGGAAGACTATGGCTACACCTTC. This chain connects TRBV10-3 to TRBJ1-2; D is unresolved. This CDR3 has 14 residues. V was clipped by 2 bases and J by 3 bases, with 10 bases between them. Germline loops: CDR1 ENHRY, CDR2 SYGVKD.

This clone was detected only once. The chain recombines TRBV4-1 with TRBJ1-5; TRBD1 is a possible D gene (6 bases). The CDR3 loop spans 16 amino acids. CDR1 is MGHRA, CDR2 YSYEKL, per germline. The V end lost 0 bases, the J end lost 7 bases, and 16 bases lay between the germline ends. DNA for the CDR3: TGCGCCAGCAGCCAAGATCTCGGGCCGACAGGACAGCCCCAGCATTTT. It specifies CASSQDLGPTGQPQHF.

The rearrangement links TRBV5-5 to TRBJ2-7, with TRBD2 as a possible D gene (7 bases). The CDR3 totals 15 residues. Germline lookup yields CDR1 SGHKS and CDR2 YYEKEE (reference sequence). The V gene lost 3 bases and the J gene lost 6 bases, with 19 bases spanning the gap. The CDR3 coding sequence is TGTGCCAGCAGCTGGGACGGGGGCGGGGGTGGCGAGCAGTACTTC. Translation: CASSWDGGGGGEQYF.

The chain employs TRBV5-6 and TRBJ2-1; 8 positions match TRBD2. There are 16 residues in the CDR3. Unmatched junction bases numbered 9, after V lost 3 bases and J lost 4 bases. Germline values: CDR1 SGHDT, CDR2 YYEEEE. The CDR3 loop is CASSSPQQRGYNEQFF. For the CDR3, the DNA is TGTGCCAGCAGCTCTCCCCAACAGCGGGGGTACAATGAGCAGTTCTTC. The whole variable domain, remainder taken from reference TRBV5-6 and TRBJ2-1, is DAGVTQSPTHLIKTRGQQVTLRCSPKSGHDTVSWYQQALGQGPQFIFQYYEEEERQRGNFPDRFSGHQFPNYSSELNVNALLLGDSALYLCASSSPQQRGYNEQFFGPGTRLTVL.

The chain combines TRBV19 with TRBJ1-1; 7 bases fit TRBD1. The germline CDR1 and CDR2 sequences are LNHDA and SQIVND (reference sequence). V lost 6 bases and J lost 5; bases outside the gene matches: 9. The CDR3 has 14 residues. CDR3 loop: CASSHKGAETEAFF. The CDR3 DNA is TGTGCCAGTAGCCACAAGGGGGCCGAGACTGAAGCTTTCTTT.